The 27 T cell receptor beta chains below all came from one sample that was sequenced in a study of shared clonotypes between healthy human individuals (dated by TCRdb to about 2020). Library creation used the immunoSEQ multiplex PCR assay. TCRdb mirrors the immuneACCESS table, restricted to in-frame sequences. Some clones are absent from its copies; in checked studies, under half trace to an unresolved V gene, and the reason for the others is unknown. This sample is represented by about 380,000 clones; around 96% of them were singletons. The top ten clones comprise less than 0.35% of the sample. The sequencing input was memory CD8+ T cells sorted from blood. The sample's cell subset or site label, decoded: CD45RO+ cells pooled with CCR7-negative TemRA cells. The receptors were sampled from a young man in good health.

This chain uses TRBV7-9 with TRBJ2-2; 11 bases agree with TRBD2. J lost 6 bases, V lost 2 bases, and 11 bases had no gene match. This CDR3 has 18 amino acids. Per germline, CDR1 SEHNR and CDR2 FQNEAQ (reference sequence). The CDR3 region is CASSLPGTSGFISGELFF. CDR3 DNA: TGTGCCAGCAGCTTACCTGGGACTAGCGGATTCATATCCGGGGAGCTGTTTTTT.

V usage is TRBV10-2 and J usage is TRBJ1-4; 7 nucleotides line up with TRBD1. The CDR3 contains 15 residues. Germline V lookup: CDR1 WSHSY, CDR2 SAAADI. Losses at the gene ends were 4 bases for V and 7 bases for J; bases not matched to a gene: 9. The CDR3 nucleotides read TGCGCCAGCAGTGTCTTATCAGGGGGGGGTGAAAAACTGTTTTTT. This codes for CASSVLSGGGEKLFF.

This chain links TRBV19 with TRBJ1-1; D is undetermined. Germline CDR1 reads LNHDA; CDR2 reads SQIVND (reference sequence). Trimming pared 7 bases from V and 1 base from J, leaving 10 bases between. The CDR3 has 13 amino acids. CDR3: CASISGWNTEAFF. The CDR3 bases are TGTGCCAGTATCTCGGGTTGGAACACTGAAGCTTTCTTT.

V gene TRBV2 combines with J gene TRBJ2-3; D unclear. V lost 7 bases to trimming and J lost 3 bases, with 11 bases between them. Per germline, CDR1 SNHLY and CDR2 FYNNEI. This CDR3 region has 13 residues. The CDR3 sequence is CASTVIPTDTQYF. The CDR3 region has the DNA TGTGCCAGCACGGTCATCCCGACAGATACGCAGTATTTT.

The chain carries TRBV6-5 and TRBJ2-7, with 11 bases fitting TRBD1. CDR3 length: 14 residues. CDR1 is MNHEY, CDR2 SVGAGI, per germline. The V and J ends lost 7 bases and 1 base, in that order; junction bases with no gene match: 3. The chain's CDR3 is CASTRDRGSYEQYF. CDR3 nucleotides: TGTGCCAGCACCAGGGACAGGGGGTCCTACGAGCAGTACTTC.

The chain uses TRBV5-4 and TRBJ2-5; D is unclear. Germline-derived CDR1 and CDR2 are SGHNT and YYREEE (reference sequence). The CDR3 runs to 11 residues. The germline V and J ends were trimmed by 4 bases and 3 bases, with 4 bases remaining between them. CDR3 coding DNA: TGTGCCAGCAGCAGGGAAGAGACCCAGTACTTC. This translates into CASSREETQYF.

The rearrangement joins TRBV5-6 to TRBJ1-1; D gene uncertain. Germline CDR1 reads SGHDT; CDR2 reads YYEEEE. The V end lost 2 bases, the J end lost 4 bases, and 12 bases lay between the germline ends. The CDR3 loop spans 14 amino acids. The CDR3 here is CASSFRSASTEAFF. The CDR3 DNA reads TGTGCCAGCAGCTTTCGGTCGGCGAGCACTGAAGCTTTCTTT.

V usage is TRBV7-3 and J usage is TRBJ1-2; D remains unclear. Germline lookup yields CDR1 SGHTA and CDR2 FQGTGA. CDR3 size: 15 residues. Trimming cost V 0 bases and J 2 bases, with 10 bases left between them. The CDR3 bases are TGTGCCAGCAGCTTAACTCCGACCGGGAACTATGGCTACACCTTC. This sequence encodes CASSLTPTGNYGYTF.

The chain recombines TRBV29-1 with TRBJ1-2, with a possible D match to TRBD1 (6 bases). The CDR3 covers 15 residues. The V and J ends lost 0 bases and 6 bases respectively, with 17 bases between them. Germline V gives CDR1 SQVTM, CDR2 ANQGSEA. For the CDR3, the DNA is TGCAGCGTTGAAGATCCGAGGGGGGTGGGAGATGGCTACACCTTC. It translates to CSVEDPRGVGDGYTF.

This rearrangement joins TRBV6-5 to TRBJ2-7; TRBD2 matches at 7 bases. Trimming took 6 bases from V and 5 from J; bases not matched to a gene: 4. The CDR3 consists of 12 residues. Germline CDR1 is MNHEY and CDR2 is SVGAGI. The CDR3 region is CASRTGRHEQYF. The CDR3 region has the DNA TGTGCCAGCAGGACCGGGAGGCACGAGCAGTACTTC.

The chain combines TRBV29-1 with TRBJ2-1; D uncertain. The CDR3 spans 11 residues. Germline loops: CDR1 SQVTM, CDR2 ANQGSEA. Trimming stripped 2 bases from V and 4 bases from J, with 3 bases between. In DNA form, the CDR3 reads TGCAGCGTTGAACAATACAATGAGCAGTTCTTC. It is translated as CSVEQYNEQFF.

This chain connects TRBV2 to TRBJ1-5; D gene uncertain. Germline V gene data show CDR1 as SNHLY and CDR2 as FYNNEI. Trimming took 6 bases from V and 0 from J, leaving 9 bases between them. The CDR3 has 14 residues. CDR3 sequence (DNA): TGTGCCAGCAGGGGTCTCTATAGCAATCAGCCCCAGCATTTT. It is translated as CASRGLYSNQPQHF. Together with reference TRBV2 and TRBJ1-5, the CDR3 gives the full variable domain: EPEVTQTPSHQVTQMGQEVILRCVPISNHLYFYWYRQILGQKVEFLVSFYNNEISEKSEIFDDQFSVERPDGSNFTLKIRSTKLEDSAMYFCASRGLYSNQPQHFGDGTRLSIL.

This clone has only one observation. The V and J genes are TRBV5-6 and TRBJ2-3; D gene uncertain. The V gene lost 2 bases and the J gene lost 2 bases, with 6 bases spanning the gap. Germline CDR1 is SGHDT and CDR2 is YYEEEE. This CDR3 spans 13 amino acids. CDR3 DNA: TGTGCCAGCAGCTTCGGCACCACAGATACGCAGTATTTT. Protein: CASSFGTTDTQYF. Based on the CDR3 plus reference TRBV5-6 and TRBJ2-3, the full variable domain is DAGVTQSPTHLIKTRGQQVTLRCSPKSGHDTVSWYQQALGQGPQFIFQYYEEEERQRGNFPDRFSGHQFPNYSSELNVNALLLGDSALYLCASSFGTTDTQYFGPGTRLTVL.

This clone was recorded once. V usage is TRBV4-1 and J usage is TRBJ2-7; D ambiguous. Germline CDR1 MGHRA, CDR2 YSYEKL. V lost 1 base and J 1 base, leaving 11 bases between the germline ends. This CDR3 has 15 residues. The CDR3 DNA is TGCGCCAGCAGCCAAGGGAGTTGGCTGTCCTACGAGCAGTACTTC. Protein sequence: CASSQGSWLSYEQYF.

This sequence joins TRBV27 and TRBJ2-1, with D perhaps TRBD1 or TRBD2 (5 bases each). With 8 bases removed from V and 0 bases from J, the gap between germline ends came to 14 bases. Germline V gives CDR1 MNHEY, CDR2 SMNVEV (reference sequence). This CDR3 contains 15 residues. The CDR3: CASLPGRSSYNEQFF. DNA for the CDR3: TGTGCCAGCCTTCCGGGGCGGAGCTCCTACAATGAGCAGTTCTTC.

This chain links TRBV4-2 with TRBJ2-7; D gene ambiguous. V was clipped by 1 base and J by 2 bases, with 6 bases between them. The CDR3 extends over 13 amino acids. CDR1 and CDR2 (germline): LGHNA, YNFKEQ. CDR3 region: CASSQGGTYEQYF. The CDR3 bases are TGTGCCAGCAGCCAAGGAGGTACCTACGAGCAGTACTTC.

The chain recombines TRBV6-1 with TRBJ2-3, with a weak D call TRBD1 (5 bases). Germline CDR1 and CDR2: MNHNS and SASEGT. The ends were cut back, 10 bases at V and 2 bases at J, with 13 bases in the middle. The CDR3 is 13 amino acids. The CDR3 region is CATETANTDTQYF. In DNA form, the CDR3 reads TGTGCCACCGAGACAGCTAACACAGATACGCAGTATTTT.

The chain joins TRBV6-1 to TRBJ2-1; D possibly corresponds to TRBD2 (6 bases). The germline V gene has CDR1 MNHNS and CDR2 SASEGT. The CDR3 spans 15 residues. V was shortened by 2 bases and J by 3 bases, with 11 bases between the two germline ends. CDR3 nucleotides: TGTGCCAGCAGTGAATTGGGGGAGGTCTACAATGAGCAGTTCTTC. Amino acids: CASSELGEVYNEQFF.

The chain's CDR3 is CAWTSGRNEQYF. The CDR3 DNA follows: TGTGCCTGGACTAGCGGGAGAAACGAGCAGTACTTC. The chain couples TRBV30 to TRBJ2-7; 10 positions agree with TRBD2. The J segment lost 5 bases and the V segment lost 4 bases, leaving 2 bases of the junction unmatched. The germline gives CDR1 GTSNPN, CDR2 SVGIG (reference sequence). The length of the CDR3 is 12 residues.

The V call is TRBV5-8, the J call TRBJ2-1, with 11 bases matching TRBD2. CDR3 size: 16 residues. After removal of 0 bases from V and 8 bases from J, the junction contained 7 bases not matched to a gene. Germline CDR1 is SGHTS and CDR2 is YDEGEE. This chain's CDR3 is CASSLGGGLAVDEQFF. The CDR3 DNA reads as TGTGCCAGCAGCTTGGGTGGGGGACTAGCGGTCGATGAGCAGTTCTTC.

V is TRBV29-1 and J is TRBJ2-7, with 11 bases lining up with TRBD2. This CDR3 is built from 13 residues. Germline V gene data show CDR1 as SQVTM and CDR2 as ANQGSEA. The V gene end was trimmed by 4 bases and the J gene end by 4 bases; junction bases not matched to a gene: 3. Written as DNA, the CDR3 is TGCAGCGTTGTCCGGACTAGCGGGTACGAGCAGTACTTC. This gives the protein CSVVRTSGYEQYF.

V usage is TRBV7-9 and J usage is TRBJ1-3; 7 positions agree with TRBD1. The CDR3 spans 17 residues. The germline gives CDR1 SEHNR, CDR2 FQNEAQ (reference sequence). With V trimmed by 5 bases and J by 0 bases, 10 bases remained unmatched. The CDR3 loop reads CASSHRTGGYSGNTIYF. The DNA for the CDR3 is TGTGCCAGCAGCCACCGGACAGGAGGTTACTCTGGAAACACCATATATTTT.

The chain has TRBV14 and TRBJ2-2; D unresolved. Trimming shortened V by 2 bases and J by 5 bases, and 12 bases separated the two germline ends. Germline V gives CDR1 SGHDN, CDR2 FVKESK. This CDR3 is 15 amino acids long. This CDR3 is CASSQTEVGTGELFF. As DNA, the CDR3 is TGTGCCAGCAGCCAAACTGAAGTAGGGACCGGGGAGCTGTTTTTT.

In DNA, the CDR3 is TGTGCCAGCGCCGATAGCAATCAGCCCCAGCATTTT. It is translated as CASADSNQPQHF. The gene calls are TRBV7-9 and TRBJ1-5; no clear D. V lost 8 bases and J 0 bases, leaving 5 bases between the germline ends. Germline V gene sequence: CDR1 SEHNR, CDR2 FQNEAQ (reference sequence). CDR3 length: 12 residues.

Only one count was recorded for this clone. The V call is TRBV10-3, the J call TRBJ2-1; TRBD2 matches at 9 bases. Per germline, CDR1 ENHRY and CDR2 SYGVKD. This CDR3 contains 16 residues. With V trimmed by 10 bases and J by 3 bases, 13 bases remained unmatched. The CDR3 region has the DNA TGTGCCACTGCCCTGGCTAGCGGGATGAGCTACAATGAGCAGTTCTTC. It yields the protein CATALASGMSYNEQFF.

The genes are TRBV19 and TRBJ2-7, with 11 bases identical to TRBD2. The V gene's germline CDR1 is LNHDA and CDR2 SQIVND (reference sequence). Germline trimming cut 1 base from V and 12 bases from J; bases unmatched to any gene: 14. The CDR3 spans 16 residues. In nucleotides, the CDR3 is TGTGCCAGTAGTATAGGCCTACTAGCGGGAGCAGAGAAGCTGTACTTC. Encoded protein: CASSIGLLAGAEKLYF.

V gene TRBV13 combines with J gene TRBJ2-7; no clear D. This CDR3 has 11 amino acids. Germline CDR1 reads PRHDT; CDR2 reads FYEKMQ (reference sequence). Trimming cost V 2 bases and J 4 bases, with 3 bases left between them. CDR3 amino acids: CASSLKYEQYF. CDR3 sequence (DNA): TGTGCCAGCAGCTTAAAGTACGAGCAGTACTTC.